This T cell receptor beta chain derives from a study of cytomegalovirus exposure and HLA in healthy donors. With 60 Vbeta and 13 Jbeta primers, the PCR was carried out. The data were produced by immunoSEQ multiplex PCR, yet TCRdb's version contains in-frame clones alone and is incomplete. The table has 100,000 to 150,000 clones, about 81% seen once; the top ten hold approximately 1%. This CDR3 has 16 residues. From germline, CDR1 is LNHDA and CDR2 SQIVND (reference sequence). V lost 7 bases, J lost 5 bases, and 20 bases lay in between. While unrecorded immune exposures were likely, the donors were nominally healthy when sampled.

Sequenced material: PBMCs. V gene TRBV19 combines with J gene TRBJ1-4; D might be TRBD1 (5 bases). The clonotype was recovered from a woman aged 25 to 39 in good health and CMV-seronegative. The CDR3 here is CASTQKGLSRNEKLFF. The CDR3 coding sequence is TGTGCCAGTACCCAAAAGGGGCTCTCCAGGAATGAAAAACTGTTTTTT.